One sample yielded the 30 T cell receptor beta chains listed below, sequenced in a study of shared clonotypes between healthy human individuals. Measured with immunoSEQ multiplex PCR; TCRdb has only the in-frame clones, and not every one. The sample has hundreds of thousands of clones, over 65% seen once. Specimen: memory CD4+ T cells sorted from blood. Subset specified: CD45RA-negative fraction. All receptors come from a woman aged 30 to 39 in good health.

This clone was observed a few times. CDR3 residues: CASSLRGARRELFF. The CDR3 DNA follows: TGTGCCAGCAGCTTGAGGGGGGCGCGCCGGGAGCTGTTTTTT. The J gene is TRBJ2-2, the V gene TRBV5-6; either TRBD1 or TRBD2 may supply D (6 bases each). The CDR3 consists of 14 residues. Trimming removed 1 base from V and 9 bases from J, with 13 bases in between. Per germline, CDR1 SGHDT and CDR2 YYEEEE.

J is TRBJ2-1 and V is TRBV7-2; no definite D call. From germline, CDR1 is SGHTA and CDR2 FQGNSA. The ends were cut back, 3 bases at V and 12 bases at J, with 12 bases in the middle. CDR3 length equals 12 residues. DNA of the CDR3: TGTGCCAGCAGCTTCGGTCGCGCAGGGCAGTTCTTC. As protein: CASSFGRAGQFF. The entire variable domain, with the rest obtained from reference TRBV7-2 and TRBJ2-1, is as follows: GAGVSQSPSNKVTEKGKDVELRCDPISGHTALYWYRQSLGQGLEFLIYFQGNSAPDKSGLPSDRFSAERTGGSVSTLTIQRTQQEDSAVYLCASSFGRAGQFFGPGTRLTVL.

This clone was found a few times. The chain has TRBV28 and TRBJ1-2; 7 bases fit TRBD1. Germline CDR1 reads MDHEN; CDR2 reads SYDVKM. The V and J ends lost 5 bases and 13 bases, in that order; junction bases with no gene match: 10. The CDR3 is made up of 12 amino acids. Written as DNA, the CDR3 is TGTGCCAGCAGTGCTCGGACAGGAATTTCCACCTTC. Translated, it gives CASSARTGISTF.

This clone appeared many times. V is TRBV30 and J is TRBJ2-3, with TRBD2 identical over 7 bases. Trimming took 4 bases from V and 2 from J; bases not matched to a gene: 6. Germline CDR1 is GTSNPN and CDR2 is SVGIG (reference sequence). The CDR3 has 14 amino acids. In DNA form, the CDR3 reads TGTGCCTGGACACGCGGGGGTCTCACAGATACGCAGTATTTT. Its translation is CAWTRGGLTDTQYF.

The chain has TRBV7-9 and TRBJ2-2; 11 bases line up with TRBD1. Germline V gives CDR1 SEHNR, CDR2 FQNEAQ (reference sequence). Trimming cost V 5 bases and J 3 bases; bases outside gene matches: 5. CDR3 size: 16 residues. The CDR3 DNA sequence: TGTGCCAGCAGCACGGGACAGGGGGGTGACACCGGGGAGCTGTTTTTT. It encodes CASSTGQGGDTGELFF.

V and J are TRBV29-1 and TRBJ2-7; D might be TRBD1 (5 bases). Trimming pared 6 bases from V and 5 bases from J, leaving 14 bases between. CDR1 SQVTM and CDR2 ANQGSEA come from the germline V gene. This CDR3 region has 12 residues. The CDR3 reads CSVARGIHEQYF. The CDR3 coding sequence is TGCAGCGTCGCTAGGGGTATCCACGAGCAGTACTTC.

The J gene is TRBJ2-2, the V gene TRBV29-1, with a tentative D call TRBD2 (6 bases). Germline V lookup: CDR1 SQVTM, CDR2 ANQGSEA. The ends were cut back, 1 base at V and 7 bases at J, with 22 bases in the middle. This CDR3 contains 17 residues. This CDR3 reads CSVEVRGGAHGVGELFF. The CDR3 DNA follows: TGCAGCGTTGAAGTTCGGGGCGGGGCCCATGGGGTCGGGGAGCTGTTTTTT.

The chain combines TRBV7-7 with TRBJ2-2; 8 bases are shared with TRBD1. The CDR3 extends over 15 amino acids. Germline-derived CDR1 and CDR2 are SSHAT and FNYEAQ (reference sequence). The trim removed 1 base at V and 3 bases at J, leaving 1 base unmatched. CDR3 region: CASSLGTGHTGELFF. The CDR3 nucleotides are TGTGCCAGCAGCTTAGGGACAGGGCACACCGGGGAGCTGTTTTTT.

V is TRBV28 and J is TRBJ1-2; D gene ambiguous. This CDR3 spans 12 amino acids. V was pared by 4 bases and J by 5 bases, with 8 bases between. In germline, CDR1 is MDHEN, CDR2 SYDVKM. CDR3 sequence (DNA): TGTGCCAGCAGTTCTCGGGGTTATGGCTACACCTTC. Its translation: CASSSRGYGYTF.

V gene TRBV5-8 combines with J gene TRBJ2-7; D may be TRBD1 (6 bases). The CDR3 spans 14 residues. Per the germline V gene, CDR1 is SGHTS and CDR2 is YDEGEE. Trimming shortened V by 6 bases and J by 0 bases, and 13 bases separated the two germline ends. The CDR3 DNA reads as TGTGCCAGCAAGGGGGACCTAAGCTCCTACGAGCAGTACTTC. This sequence encodes CASKGDLSSYEQYF.

This clone has more than one count but fewer than ten. The rearrangement uses TRBV18 and TRBJ2-7; 9 bases map to TRBD2. Trimming at V came to 3 bases and at J to 6 bases, leaving 9 bases not matched to a gene. The CDR3 is 15 residues long. Germline CDR1 KGHSH, CDR2 LQKENI. The CDR3 protein is CASSPTIAGESEQYF. CDR3 nucleotide sequence: TGTGCCAGCTCACCGACCATAGCGGGAGAGAGCGAGCAGTACTTC.

This rearrangement joins TRBV20-1 to TRBJ1-6; D remains ambiguous. Trimming left V 4 bases short and J 10 bases short, with 8 bases between. Germline V gives CDR1 DFQATT, CDR2 SNEGSKA (reference sequence). This CDR3 region has 11 residues. The CDR3 DNA is TGCAGTGCTAAAAACATGTCACCCCTCCACTTT. Protein sequence: CSAKNMSPLHF.

The chain couples TRBV2 to TRBJ2-3, with 8 bases identical to TRBD2. The V segment lost 2 bases and the J segment 3 bases; nucleotides outside the gene matches: 10. The CDR3 is made up of 17 amino acids. Germline CDR1 is SNHLY and CDR2 is FYNNEI. Written as DNA, the CDR3 is TGTGCCAGCAGTGAAAGGGCTAGCGGGTTCGGGACAGATACGCAGTATTTT. Amino acids: CASSERASGFGTDTQYF.

As for this clone: Other nucleotide sequences in the sample specify the same CDR3. The gene calls are TRBV7-7 and TRBJ2-5; 9 nucleotides agree with TRBD1. Germline CDR1 SSHAT, CDR2 FNYEAQ (reference sequence). Trimming removed 1 base from V and 4 bases from J; junction bases left unmatched: 4. This CDR3 is 15 amino acids long. CDR3 loop: CASSLGGQGGETQYF. DNA of the CDR3: TGTGCCAGCAGCTTAGGGGGACAGGGAGGAGAGACCCAGTACTTC. Combining the CDR3 with reference TRBV7-7 and TRBJ2-5 gives the whole variable domain GAGVSQSPRYKVTKRGQDVTLRCDPISSHATLYWYQQALGQGPEFLTYFNYEAQPDKSGLPSDRFSAERPEGSISTLTIQRTEQRDSAMYRCASSLGGQGGETQYFGPGTRLLVL.

The chain is built from TRBV6-4 and TRBJ2-3; 9 bases agree with TRBD2. Germline V gene data show CDR1 as MRHNA and CDR2 as SNTAGT. V shed 5 bases and J 1 base; nucleotides not matched to a gene: 7. The CDR3 loop spans 16 amino acids. The CDR3 loop is CASSLLAGAGTDTQYF. CDR3 nucleotides: TGTGCCAGCAGTCTTTTAGCGGGAGCAGGCACAGATACGCAGTATTTT.

The chain is built from TRBV5-4 and TRBJ2-7, with D possibly matching TRBD1 (6 bases). The CDR3 sequence is 14 residues long. The V end lost 3 bases, the J end lost 2 bases, and 12 bases lay between the germline ends. CDR1 is SGHNT and CDR2 is YYREEE in the germline V gene (reference sequence). CDR3 sequence (DNA): TGTGCCAGCAGCTCAGGGGTCGGGGCCTACGAGCAGTACTTC. This gives the protein CASSSGVGAYEQYF. Full variable domain (missing parts from reference TRBV5-4 and TRBJ2-7): ETGVTQSPTHLIKTRGQQVTLRCSSQSGHNTVSWYQQALGQGPQFIFQYYREEENGRGNFPPRFSGLQFPNYSSELNVNALELDDSALYLCASSSGVGAYEQYFGPGTRLTVT.

The rearrangement links TRBV23-1 to TRBJ1-5, with D possibly being TRBD1 (5 bases). TRBV23-1 is designated an ORF whose function remains uncertain. Trimming left V 5 bases short and J 3 bases short, with 17 bases between. The CDR3 has 16 amino acids. This CDR3 is CASSMPGLRDNQPQHF. In DNA, the CDR3 is TGCGCCAGCAGTATGCCGGGACTGCGAGACAATCAGCCCCAGCATTTT.

In its sample, this clone was seen a few times. The chain links TRBV27 to TRBJ2-1, with 12 bases that match TRBD2. V was pared by 6 bases and J by 8 bases, with 8 bases of the junction left unmatched. Looked up from germline, CDR1 is MNHEY and CDR2 is SMNVEV (reference sequence). The CDR3 extends over 15 amino acids. CDR3 sequence: CASRTGLAGMYEQFF. The CDR3 region has the DNA TGTGCCAGCAGAACAGGACTAGCGGGAATGTATGAGCAGTTCTTC.

This chain connects TRBV19 to TRBJ2-2; D perhaps matches TRBD1 (6 bases). Germline V gene sequence: CDR1 LNHDA, CDR2 SQIVND (reference sequence). The CDR3 loop spans 15 amino acids. Trimming cost V 1 base and J 1 base, with 7 bases left between them. In DNA, the CDR3 is TGTGCCAGTAGTATAGGACAGGTGAACACCGGGGAGCTGTTTTTT. Amino acid sequence: CASSIGQVNTGELFF. The whole variable domain, filled in from reference TRBV19 and TRBJ2-2, reads DGGITQSPKYLFRKEGQNVTLSCEQNLNHDAMYWYRQDPGQGLRLIYYSQIVNDFQKGDIAEGYSVSREKKESFPLTVTSAQKNPTAFYLCASSIGQVNTGELFFGEGSRLTVL.

This chain connects TRBV28 to TRBJ1-2; 7 nucleotides align to TRBD1. The CDR3 spans 15 residues. V was pared by 5 bases and J by 3 bases, with 9 bases of the junction left unmatched. Germline values: CDR1 MDHEN, CDR2 SYDVKM. This CDR3 is CASSGQGGDDYGYTF. The CDR3, as DNA: TGTGCCAGCAGTGGTCAGGGGGGGGACGACTATGGCTACACCTTC.

V usage is TRBV27 and J usage is TRBJ2-5; the match to TRBD1 covers 7 bases. CDR1 is MNHEY, CDR2 SMNVEV, per germline (reference sequence). The trim removed 8 bases at V and 2 bases at J, leaving 5 bases unmatched. CDR3 length: 13 amino acids. Written as DNA, the CDR3 is TGTGCCAGCGGCACCAGGGGGCAAGAGACCCAGTACTTC. Its protein is CASGTRGQETQYF.

The V gene is TRBV29-1, the J gene TRBJ2-7; D is unresolved. V was shortened by 4 bases and J by 0 bases, with 10 bases between the two germline ends. The CDR3 runs to 13 residues. CDR1 is SQVTM and CDR2 is ANQGSEA in the germline V gene. For the CDR3, the DNA is TGCAGCGTTGCGGCTGGGATCTCCTACGAGCAGTACTTC. Translated: CSVAAGISYEQYF.

This clone turned up a few times. The chain recombines TRBV23-1 with TRBJ2-2; 10 bases are shared with TRBD1. TRBV23-1 is noted as an ORF with a role that remains uncertain. Germline trimming cut 0 bases from V and 0 bases from J; bases unmatched to any gene: 4. The CDR3 extends over 18 amino acids. CDR3 residues: CASSQSWGQGTNTGELFF. The CDR3, as DNA: TGCGCCAGCAGTCAATCTTGGGGACAGGGGACGAACACCGGGGAGCTGTTTTTT.

V is TRBV7-8 and J is TRBJ2-7; D uncertain. V gave up 5 bases and J gave up 2 bases, with 19 bases separating them. The length of the CDR3 is 16 residues. In germline, CDR1 is SGHVS, CDR2 FQNEAQ. CDR3 nucleotides: TGTGCCAGCAGCCCACTCCGAGGAAGAAATCCCTACGAGCAGTACTTC. Amino acid sequence: CASSPLRGRNPYEQYF. The whole variable domain, remainder taken from reference TRBV7-8 and TRBJ2-7, is GAGVSQSPRYKVAKRGQDVALRCDPISGHVSLFWYQQALGQGPEFLTYFQNEAQLDKSGLPSDRFFAERPEGSVSTLKIQRTQQEDSAVYLCASSPLRGRNPYEQYFGPGTRLTVT.

This clone was seen more than once but under ten times. The chain couples TRBV6-6 to TRBJ2-7; TRBD1 matches at 8 bases. The J segment lost 5 bases and the V segment lost 1 base, leaving 1 base of the junction unmatched. CDR1 MNHNY and CDR2 SVGAGI come from the germline V gene (reference sequence). The CDR3 extends over 13 amino acids. The DNA for the CDR3 is TGTGCCAGCAGTTACTGGACAGGGAACGAGCAGTACTTC. Its translation is CASSYWTGNEQYF.

This clone came up once. V gene TRBV25-1 combines with J gene TRBJ2-5, with 8 bases matching TRBD1. The J call may be in error: the DNA end matches TRBJ2-7 better. Germline-derived CDR1 and CDR2 are MGHDK and SYGVNS. The CDR3 spans 16 residues. Here the CDR3 DNA reads TGTGCCAGCAGTGGGAGCCGGGACAGGCCTTCCTACGAGCAGTACTTC. It codes for CASSGSRDRPSYEQYF.

The chain uses TRBV7-9 and TRBJ1-4, with D possibly matching TRBD1 (5 bases). Germline V gene sequence: CDR1 SEHNR, CDR2 FQNEAQ (reference sequence). The CDR3 consists of 14 residues. Trimming left V 6 bases short and J 1 base short, with 9 bases between. For the CDR3, the DNA is TGTGCCAGCAGTTCTCAGGGAACTAATGAAAAACTGTTTTTT. This sequence encodes CASSSQGTNEKLFF.

The rearrangement links TRBV20-1 to TRBJ1-2; the D is unclear. The CDR3 consists of 10 residues. CDR1 and CDR2 (germline): DFQATT, SNEGSKA (reference sequence). Trimming shortened V by 6 bases and J by 7 bases, and 9 bases separated the two germline ends. The CDR3 DNA reads as TGCAGTGCAAAACCCTTTGGCTACACCTTC. This translates into CSAKPFGYTF.

V is TRBV7-8 and J is TRBJ2-7; TRBD1 matches at 9 bases. The V and J ends lost 1 base and 2 bases, in that order; junction bases with no gene match: 9. The germline V gene encodes CDR1 SGHVS and CDR2 FQNEAQ. The CDR3 runs 17 residues. The CDR3 reads CASSLVGGTGNTYEQYF. DNA for the CDR3: TGTGCCAGCAGCTTAGTTGGCGGGACAGGGAATACCTACGAGCAGTACTTC.

The V gene is TRBV7-7, the J gene TRBJ2-5; 7 bases map to TRBD2. The CDR3 runs 15 residues. The V segment lost 6 bases and the J segment 1 base; nucleotides outside the gene matches: 8. Germline lookup yields CDR1 SSHAT and CDR2 FNYEAQ (reference sequence). DNA of the CDR3: TGTGCCAGCAGTGAAAGAGCGGGACGCCAAGAGACCCAGTACTTC. It yields the protein CASSERAGRQETQYF. The whole variable domain, remainder taken from reference TRBV7-7 and TRBJ2-5, is GAGVSQSPRYKVTKRGQDVTLRCDPISSHATLYWYQQALGQGPEFLTYFNYEAQPDKSGLPSDRFSAERPEGSISTLTIQRTEQRDSAMYRCASSERAGRQETQYFGPGTRLLVL.